This TCR beta chain comes out of a study of OX40 agonist ivuxolimab in advanced cancers. Describing the broader study: Ivuxolimab was a fully human IgG2 agonistic monoclonal antibody targeting the costimulatory receptor OX40 (CD134). Intravenous ivuxolimab was administered to patients every 2 weeks at six dose levels: 0.01, 0.1, 0.3, 1.5, 3 and 10 mg/kg. Of the approximately 50 dose-escalation patients, hepatocellular carcinoma was present in roughly 19, melanoma in roughly 15, renal cell carcinoma in 9 and head and neck cancer in 9. The dose-escalation cohort was roughly 83% male with a mean age of about 54 years, ranging from roughly 23 to 90. Prior anti-PD-1, anti-PD-L1 or anti-CTLA-4 therapy was permitted, and checkpoint inhibitors had been received by about 44% of dose-escalation patients. Three dose-escalation patients achieved partial responses, one with hepatocellular carcinoma and two with cutaneous melanoma. Peripheral TCRbeta sequencing was intended to test whether TCR sequence diversity was altered and clonal T-cell expansion was caused by ivuxolimab. The paper reports the monotherapy dose-escalation portion (N = 52 patients) of the phase I ivuxolimab trial. The research as a whole found: Antigen specificity was not determined for the clonally expanded peripheral T cells. Partial responders in the 0.1-3.0 mg/kg groups had among the lowest normalized peripheral clonal expansion, especially among CD8+ T cells. At doses from 0.1 to 3.0 mg/kg, clonal expansion was seen in both CD4+ and CD8+ blood T cells between baseline and week 6. On average, CD8+ T cells showed more expanded clones than CD4+ T cells after ivuxolimab. Low levels of normalized T-cell clonal expansion were also shown by some nonresponding patients.

Genomic DNA was extracted from sorted cells for sequencing of the TCRbeta CDR3 region. The immunoSEQ Assay was used for sequencing of TCRbeta CDR3 regions. Imported from immuneACCESS, the table was reduced by TCRdb to in-frame sequences with V and J called. These copies leave out some clones; in studies compared against another copy, an unresolved V gene accounts for under half, and the cause of the remainder is not known. The sample table holds roughly 67,000 clones, of which about nine tenths were seen once. Clones ranked in the top ten supply 0.38% of the sample. The count of this clone is one. Its antigen is currently not known. The input lacks base qualities; no much larger clone sits a single base away. Relative to germline, V is missing 4 bases and J is missing 7 bases, with 8 bases of the junction outside any gene match. The germline V gene specifies SGHTA as CDR1 and FQGTGA as CDR2. The CDR3 spans 15 residues, from the cysteine through the phenylalanine. The read is trimmed to its CDR3 DNA, 45 bases read in frame from base 1.

The trial excluded patients who had a history of autoimmune disease or who were on systemic immunosuppression. Peripheral blood for TCR sequencing was drawn from every dose cohort at baseline, at cycle 4 day 1 and at cycle 7 day 1. The samples were drawn from a first-in-human, open-label, multicenter phase I dose-escalation trial of ivuxolimab. Adults with locally advanced or metastatic head and neck squamous cell, hepatocellular, melanoma or renal cell carcinoma were enrolled in the trial. Before TCR sequencing, CD4+ T cells and CD8+ T cells from peripheral blood were sorted into separate populations.

The source was CD4+ or CD8+ T cells sorted from blood, collected in a trial of the OX40 agonist ivuxolimab. The TCR was taken from an adult with an advanced solid tumor such as melanoma, head and neck, liver or kidney cancer. The sequence links TRBV7-3 to TRBJ2-7, and 12 junction bases match TRBD1. The CDR3 sequence is CASSSTGQGAREQYF. The nucleotide sequence is TGTGCCAGCAGCTCAACGGGACAGGGGGCGCGGGAGCAGTACTTC.